The present TCR beta chain was sequenced within a study of graft-versus-host responses after intestinal transplantation (TCRdb year 2021). For context, the study as a whole: Multivisceral, liver-intestinal, or isolated intestinal transplants were received by the recipients. A cohort of 20 to 25 intestinal transplant recipients, including one retransplant, was enrolled, and a few patients lacking pretransplant specimens were excluded. Rather than going through the commercial service, samples from three later patients were sequenced in-house on an Illumina MiSeq and processed with MiXCR. Graft-versus-host and host-versus-graft alloreactive T cell clones were tracked in the graft, circulation and bone marrow after intestinal transplantation using bulk TCR-beta CDR3 sequencing. Donor T cell macrochimerism was defined as a peak of at least 4% donor T cells among recipient peripheral blood mononuclear cells. Every recipient was given anti-thymocyte globulin induction, then maintenance tacrolimus and steroids for two to three years. To identify alloreactive clones, pre-transplant mixed lymphocyte reaction products were sequenced and compared with unstimulated pre-transplant donor and recipient T cells. Overall results and qualifications from the work: Conclusions were limited by the relatively low number and heterogeneity of intestinal transplant patients. Early after transplant, declines in HvG clones were associated with peak levels of circulating GvH clones. In the allografts of patients with donor T cell macrochimerism, GvH to HvG T cell clonal ratios were high. GvH clones turned up in recipient bone marrow, with some appearing earlier in ileal mucosa or blood, a pattern consistent with an intestinal mucosal origin.

With regard to this clone: The sample holds no much larger clone one base away, and base qualities are not on file.

The library came from the immunoSEQ multiplex PCR assay. For most patients, genomic DNA was isolated with the Qiagen DNeasy Blood and Tissue Kit and shipped frozen to Adaptive Biotechnologies for TCR sequencing. For most patients, genomic DNA was subjected to high-throughput TCR-beta CDR3 sequencing by Adaptive Biotechnologies. On the authors' methods: TCR sequencing data were retrieved from Adaptive's ImmunoSEQ software for some 19 patients, whereas a few other patients were processed with MiXCR and VDJtools. To correct CD4 versus CD8 sorting errors, sequences present in both subsets at a frequency ratio below 5:1 were removed. CDR3 nucleotide sequences shared between donor and recipient were removed because their origin could not be assigned. To count as alloreactive, a clone needed at least 2-fold expansion over unstimulated cells and a minimum CFSE-low frequency of 0.002% (template counts) or 0.001% (read counts). A clone was considered mappable if detected in the sequenced pre-transplant spleen, lymph node, or MLR CFSE-low populations of the donor or recipient. The cumulative frequency of alloreactive clones was calculated as a percentage of all sequences, weighted by copy number. In TCRdb, the immuneACCESS table is reduced to in-frame sequences with V and J assigned. These tables do not hold every clone; where another copy was compared, an unresolved V gene accounts for under half, and the others remain unexplained. From that table come the V and J calls and clone size; the DNA was used to work out D and trimming. Here the sample has some 3,700 clones; roughly two fifths occur a single time. Together, the top ten hold around 6.4% of the sample.

CDR1 and CDR2 are drawn from the germline V gene (reference sequence): SGHNT, YYREEE. The germline ends are 13 bases apart after V is trimmed by 0 bases and J by 11 bases. The CDR3 runs 13 residues from the cysteine to the phenylalanine. The sequence is cut down to CDR3 DNA, 39 bases in frame from base 1. Explained via the paper, the time point label denotes: cells obtained before transplantation from donor or recipient. Mixed lymphocyte reactions plated around 200,000 CFSE-labeled pre-transplant responders with around 200,000 irradiated violet-dye-labeled stimulators and were cultured for 6 days. Proliferating CD3+CD4+CFSE-low and CD3+CD8+CFSE-low responder cells were FACS-sorted on a BD Influx sorter after the mixed lymphocyte reaction.

The chain employs TRBV5-4 and TRBJ2-3; a tentative D match to TRBD1 spans 5 bases. Sequenced here: alloreactive CD8+ T cells from a mixed lymphocyte reaction culture, sampled before transplantation. Read against the paper, the sample's cell subset or site label means: CFSE-low proliferating T cells sorted from roughly six-day pre-transplant mixed lymphocyte reaction (GvH or HvG direction). The receptor was isolated from a human patient who was an organ donor for intestinal transplantation. The sequenced DNA is TGTGCCAGCAGCTTGGTAGGGGAAGTGGGGCAGTATTTT. Protein translation: CASSLVGEVGQYF.